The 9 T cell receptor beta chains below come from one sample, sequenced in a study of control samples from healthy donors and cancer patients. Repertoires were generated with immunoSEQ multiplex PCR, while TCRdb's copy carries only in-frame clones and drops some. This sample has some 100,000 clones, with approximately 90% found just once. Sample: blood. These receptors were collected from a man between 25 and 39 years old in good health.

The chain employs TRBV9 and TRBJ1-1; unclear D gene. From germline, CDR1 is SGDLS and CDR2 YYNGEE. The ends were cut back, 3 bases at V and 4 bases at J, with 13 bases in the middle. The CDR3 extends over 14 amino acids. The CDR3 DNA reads TGTGCCAGCAGCGCATCTCCGGGTACCACTGAAGCTTTCTTT. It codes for CASSASPGTTEAFF.

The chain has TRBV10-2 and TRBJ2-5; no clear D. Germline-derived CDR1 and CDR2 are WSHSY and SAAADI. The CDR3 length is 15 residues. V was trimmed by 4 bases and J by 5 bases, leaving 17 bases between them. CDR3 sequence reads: CASSARHTRAETQYF. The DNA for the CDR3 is TGCGCCAGCAGTGCAAGACACACAAGGGCGGAGACCCAGTACTTC.

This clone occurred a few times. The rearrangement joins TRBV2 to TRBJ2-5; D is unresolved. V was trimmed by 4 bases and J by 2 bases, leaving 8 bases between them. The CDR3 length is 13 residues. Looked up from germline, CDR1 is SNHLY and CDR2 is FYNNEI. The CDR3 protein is CASSGSPQETQYF. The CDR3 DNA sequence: TGTGCCAGCAGTGGTTCCCCGCAAGAGACCCAGTACTTC.

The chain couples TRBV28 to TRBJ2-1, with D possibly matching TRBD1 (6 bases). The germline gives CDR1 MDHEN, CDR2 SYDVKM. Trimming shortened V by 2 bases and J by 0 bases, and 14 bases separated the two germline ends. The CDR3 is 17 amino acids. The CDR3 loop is CASSLIPDSSSYNEQFF. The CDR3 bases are TGTGCCAGCAGTTTAATTCCGGACAGTTCCTCCTACAATGAGCAGTTCTTC.

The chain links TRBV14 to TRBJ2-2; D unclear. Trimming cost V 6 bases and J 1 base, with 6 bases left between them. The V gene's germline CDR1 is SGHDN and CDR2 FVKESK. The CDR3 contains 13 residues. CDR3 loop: CASSTVNTGELFF. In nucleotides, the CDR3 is TGTGCCAGCAGTACAGTGAACACCGGGGAGCTGTTTTTT.

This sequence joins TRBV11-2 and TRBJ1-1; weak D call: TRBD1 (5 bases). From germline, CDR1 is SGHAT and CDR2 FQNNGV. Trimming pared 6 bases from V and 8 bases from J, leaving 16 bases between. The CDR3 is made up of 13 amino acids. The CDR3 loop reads CASSRSGGSEAFF. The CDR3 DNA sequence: TGTGCCAGCAGTCGTAGCGGGGGGTCGGAAGCTTTCTTT.

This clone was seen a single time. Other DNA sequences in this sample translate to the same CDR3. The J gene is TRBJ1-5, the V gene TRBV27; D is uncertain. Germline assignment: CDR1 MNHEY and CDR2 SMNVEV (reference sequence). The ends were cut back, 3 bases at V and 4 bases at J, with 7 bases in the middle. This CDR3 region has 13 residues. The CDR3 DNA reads TGTGCCAGCAGTTTTGGACCGAATCAGCCCCAGCATTTT. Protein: CASSFGPNQPQHF.

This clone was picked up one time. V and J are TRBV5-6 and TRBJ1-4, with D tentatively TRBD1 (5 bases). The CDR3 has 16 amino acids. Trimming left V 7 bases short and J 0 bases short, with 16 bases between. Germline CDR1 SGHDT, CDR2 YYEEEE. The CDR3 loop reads CASSMGPGTTNEKLFF. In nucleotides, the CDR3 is TGTGCCAGCTCGATGGGACCGGGGACAACTAATGAAAAACTGTTTTTT. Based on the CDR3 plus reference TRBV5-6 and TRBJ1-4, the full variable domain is DAGVTQSPTHLIKTRGQQVTLRCSPKSGHDTVSWYQQALGQGPQFIFQYYEEEERQRGNFPDRFSGHQFPNYSSELNVNALLLGDSALYLCASSMGPGTTNEKLFFGSGTQLSVL.

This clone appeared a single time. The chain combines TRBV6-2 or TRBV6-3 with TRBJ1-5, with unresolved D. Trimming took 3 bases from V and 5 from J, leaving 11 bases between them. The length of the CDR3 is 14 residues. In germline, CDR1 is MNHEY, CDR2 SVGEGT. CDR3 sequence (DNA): TGTGCCAGCAGTTATCAGGAGGAACATCAGCCCCAGCATTTT. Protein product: CASSYQEEHQPQHF.